This T cell receptor beta chain was identified during a study of blood T cell repertoires in COVID-19. About the research overall: The origin of the acute and convalescent COVID-19 samples was the United States, Italy and Spain.

The V gene's germline CDR1 is DFQATT and CDR2 SNEGSKA (reference sequence). Trimming took 6 bases from V and 7 from J, leaving 12 bases between them. The CDR3 covers 11 residues. Some clones are missing from TCRdb's copy, which holds only in-frame ones; the method was immunoSEQ multiplex PCR. The sample carries 200,000 to 250,000 clones, approximately 80% recorded once. Sequencing used peripheral blood. The sequence was obtained from a woman aged 80 or over with acute or convalescent COVID-19. V is TRBV20-1 and J is TRBJ1-2, with D uncertain. The CDR3 bases are TGCAGTGCCCCAACGGAGCGTGGCTACACCTTC. This sequence encodes CSAPTERGYTF.